This TCR beta chain was profiled in a study of blood T cell repertoires in COVID-19. The protocol was immunoSEQ multiplex PCR, while the TCRdb copy is restricted to in-frame clones and leaves out a portion. The sample holds 430,000 or so clones, roughly 90% seen once. The V and J ends lost 0 bases and 7 bases, in that order; junction bases with no gene match: 6. Germline CDR1 ENHRY, CDR2 SYGVKD. This CDR3 has 16 amino acids. V usage is TRBV10-3 and J usage is TRBJ2-1; 10 bases fit TRBD2. The sequenced sample consisted of PBMCs or T cells enriched from blood (not recorded which). The receptor was isolated from a woman aged 18-35 years who had been exposed to COVID-19. The CDR3 nucleotides read TGTGCCATCAGTGAGTCTTTAGCGGGAGGATTTAATGAGCAGTTCTTC. As protein: CAISESLAGGFNEQFF.